One sample yielded the 14 T cell receptor beta chains listed below, sequenced in a study of beta chain features in type 1 diabetes. Regarding the study as a whole: When Type 1 diabetes patients were examined, their TCRB CDR3s proved moderately but significantly shorter in all four CD4+ subsets.

Of the isolated RNA, all was reverse transcribed, and so the sequenced material was expressed TCRB transcripts. TCRdb's table, derived via immunoSEQ multiplex PCR, lists solely in-frame clones and lacks some. Here the sample spans hundreds of thousands of clones, roughly 12% being singletons. Their specific antigens are unknown. Sequenced material: naive CD4+ T cells from blood. These receptors were obtained from a man aged 18 to 35 with type 1 diabetes.

This clone was counted a few times. The rearrangement links TRBV6-1 to TRBJ1-4; D gene ambiguous. Germline V gene sequence: CDR1 MNHNS, CDR2 SASEGT. Trimming left V 6 bases short and J 0 bases short, with 11 bases between. This CDR3 is 15 amino acids long. The DNA of the CDR3 is TGTGCCAGCAGCTCCTCGGGTGCAACTAATGAAAAACTGTTTTTT. Protein sequence: CASSSSGATNEKLFF.

This clone appeared a few times. This chain connects TRBV6-5 to TRBJ2-1; 13 bases match TRBD2. Germline values: CDR1 MNHEY, CDR2 SVGAGI. This CDR3 comprises 14 residues. The V and J ends lost 9 bases and 5 bases, in that order; junction bases with no gene match: 4. CDR3 nucleotide sequence: TGTGCCAGTACCGGGACTAGCGGGAACAATGAGCAGTTCTTC. This encodes CASTGTSGNNEQFF.

This sequence joins TRBV5-6 and TRBJ2-3, with D possibly being TRBD2 (6 bases). Germline values: CDR1 SGHDT, CDR2 YYEEEE. This CDR3 spans 15 amino acids. Trimming took off 4 bases at V and 0 bases at J, with 12 bases between the two ends. For the CDR3, the DNA is TGTGCCAGCAGCCCTCTGGCGGGGAGCACAGATACGCAGTATTTT. Its protein is CASSPLAGSTDTQYF.

This sequence joins TRBV9 and TRBJ1-3; 10 bases match TRBD1. Germline CDR1 is SGDLS and CDR2 is YYNGEE. V was pared by 0 bases and J by 1 base, with 7 bases of the junction left unmatched. There are 18 residues in the CDR3. The CDR3 sequence: CASSVAPRDRGSGNTIYF. CDR3 coding DNA: TGTGCCAGCAGCGTAGCCCCAAGGGACAGGGGATCTGGAAACACCATATATTTT.

J is TRBJ1-2 and V is TRBV10-3, with TRBD1 identical over 7 bases. V dropped 10 bases and J dropped 4; count of bases not matched to a gene: 15. Germline V gene data show CDR1 as ENHRY and CDR2 as SYGVKD. The CDR3 loop spans 15 amino acids. CDR3 sequence reads: CATHRAQGDTYGYTF. Written as DNA, the CDR3 is TGTGCCACTCACCGGGCTCAGGGGGACACCTATGGCTACACCTTC.

The chain links TRBV5-1 to TRBJ2-5, with D uncertain. The CDR3 is made up of 14 amino acids. Germline V gene lookup returns CDR1 SGHRS and CDR2 YFSETQ. Trimming took off 6 bases at V and 1 base at J, with 13 bases between the two ends. CDR3 in DNA: TGCGCCAGCACCCTAGGAACACTCCAAGAGACCCAGTACTTC. Translated, it gives CASTLGTLQETQYF.

The chain combines TRBV7-3 with TRBJ2-2; 7 bases align to TRBD2. Germline assignment: CDR1 SGHTA and CDR2 FQGTGA. The ends lost 5 bases at V and 7 bases at J; junction bases unmatched: 4. This CDR3 has 13 residues. CDR3 in DNA: TGTGCCAGCAGCCCCGGACTAGTCGGGGAGCTGTTTTTT. This encodes CASSPGLVGELFF.

The rearrangement uses TRBV30 and TRBJ2-3; no definite D call. The germline CDR1 and CDR2 sequences are GTSNPN and SVGIG (reference sequence). The ends were cut back, 0 bases at V and 0 bases at J, with 4 bases in the middle. The CDR3 is 13 residues long. The CDR3 loop is CAWSVVSTDTQYF. CDR3 DNA sequence: TGTGCCTGGAGTGTTGTGAGCACAGATACGCAGTATTTT.

This clone was seen a handful of times. The genes are TRBV30 and TRBJ1-5; 8 nucleotides agree with TRBD1. V lost 1 base to trimming and J lost 3 bases; unmatched junction nucleotides: 2. The length of the CDR3 is 14 residues. Looked up from germline, CDR1 is GTSNPN and CDR2 is SVGIG (reference sequence). Here the CDR3 reads CAWSGTGTNQPQHF. The CDR3 DNA sequence: TGTGCCTGGAGTGGGACAGGGACCAATCAGCCCCAGCATTTT.

The V gene is TRBV5-1, the J gene TRBJ2-1; D gene ambiguous. Trimming removed 2 bases at V and 0 bases at J, with 12 bases between. CDR3 size: 16 residues. Germline loops: CDR1 SGHRS, CDR2 YFSETQ. Here the CDR3 reads CASSFPGQSSYNEQFF. The CDR3 DNA sequence: TGCGCCAGCAGCTTCCCGGGCCAAAGCTCCTACAATGAGCAGTTCTTC.

V is TRBV28 and J is TRBJ2-5; D is tentatively TRBD1 or TRBD2 (5 bases each). This CDR3 is 16 amino acids long. V gave up 4 bases and J gave up 5 bases, with 20 bases separating them. The germline gives CDR1 MDHEN, CDR2 SYDVKM. The CDR3 bases are TGTGCCAGCAGTTCCCTGGGCTTGCTCGAGGGGGAGACCCAGTACTTC. This encodes CASSSLGLLEGETQYF.

This chain links TRBV4-1 with TRBJ2-1; 11 bases line up with TRBD2. The germline V gene has CDR1 MGHRA and CDR2 YSYEKL. V was pared by 3 bases and J by 0 bases, with 13 bases of the junction left unmatched. The CDR3 is made up of 20 amino acids. CDR3 DNA sequence: TGCGCCAGCAGCCATGCCGGGACTAGCGGTGGGGTGAGCTCCTACAATGAGCAGTTCTTC. The encoded protein is CASSHAGTSGGVSSYNEQFF.

The rearrangement links TRBV9 to TRBJ1-2; D not resolved. This CDR3 has 14 amino acids. Germline CDR1 SGDLS, CDR2 YYNGEE. The V gene lost 0 bases and the J gene lost 2 bases, with 8 bases spanning the gap. CDR3 nucleotides: TGTGCCAGCAGCGTAGACCCGCTAAACTATGGCTACACCTTC. Encoded protein: CASSVDPLNYGYTF.

This clone showed up just a few times. The genes are TRBV30 and TRBJ2-2; D is unclear. CDR3 size: 12 residues. Trimming stripped 4 bases from V and 6 bases from J, with 9 bases between. Germline-derived CDR1 and CDR2 are GTSNPN and SVGIG (reference sequence). The CDR3 is CAWNPSPGELFF. The CDR3 nucleotides are TGTGCCTGGAACCCCTCCCCCGGGGAGCTGTTTTTT. The complete variable domain, with remaining parts taken from reference TRBV30 and TRBJ2-2, reads SQTIHQWPATLVQPVGSPLSLECTVEGTSNPNLYWYRQAAGRGLQLLFYSVGIGQISSEVPQNLSASRPQDRQFILSSKKLLLSDSGFYLCAWNPSPGELFFGEGSRLTVL.